The clone carrying this T cell receptor beta chain has just a few counts. Germline V lookup: CDR1 MNHEY, CDR2 SMNVEV (reference sequence). With 4 bases clipped from V and 5 bases from J, the junction kept 10 bases outside the gene matches. The length of the CDR3 is 16 residues. These data originate in a study of blood T cell repertoires in COVID-19. Per the study methods: Amplifying reference gene primers gave estimates of nucleated cell counts. Assay: immunoSEQ multiplex PCR; the TCRdb copy retains only in-frame clones and omits some. V and J calls and clone size are as listed in that table; D and trimming were resolved from the DNA. Of around 160,000 clones in the sample, about 84% were seen once.

Input material: peripheral blood. The sequence came from a man aged 55 to 70 with active or convalescent COVID-19. This rearrangement joins TRBV27 to TRBJ1-1; TRBD1 matches at 10 bases. The DNA of the CDR3 is TGTGCCAGCAGTTCCCGACAGGGGGCAGTACTAACTGAAGCTTTCTTT. Its protein is CASSSRQGAVLTEAFF.